This TCR beta chain derives from a study of T cells after yellow fever vaccination. About the study: SMART-Seq v4 Ultra Low Input prepared the low-cell-number fractions.

This clonotype has only a few counts. Its antigen is unknown. Points from the study as a whole: A small proportion of clonotypes was detected in both the CD4 and CD8 compartments. Most primary-vaccination clones reappeared after the booster (about 96% CD4, roughly 88% CD8). FACS-sorted repertoires could contain abundant clonotypes contaminating from the bulk population.

In TCRdb, the 5' RACE reads were re-called with MiXCR into one record per CDR3 protein. Of approximately 510,000 distinct CDR3 sequences in the sample, 20% to 25% were seen once. The clonotype originates from a man between 18 and 35 years old who received the YFV17D yellow fever vaccine. The material sequenced was PBMCs, taken roughly 20 days after the first yellow fever vaccination.

CDR3 amino acids: CASSHRGSDSPLHF. The DNA for the CDR3 is TGTGCCAGCAGCCACAGGGGTAGTGATTCACCCCTCCACTTT. This rearrangement joins TRBV3-1 to TRBJ1-6; weak D call: TRBD1 (6 bases). The germline V gene has CDR1 LGHDT and CDR2 YNNKEL (reference sequence). This CDR3 contains 14 residues. The V end lost 3 bases, the J end lost 8 bases, and 11 bases lay between the germline ends.